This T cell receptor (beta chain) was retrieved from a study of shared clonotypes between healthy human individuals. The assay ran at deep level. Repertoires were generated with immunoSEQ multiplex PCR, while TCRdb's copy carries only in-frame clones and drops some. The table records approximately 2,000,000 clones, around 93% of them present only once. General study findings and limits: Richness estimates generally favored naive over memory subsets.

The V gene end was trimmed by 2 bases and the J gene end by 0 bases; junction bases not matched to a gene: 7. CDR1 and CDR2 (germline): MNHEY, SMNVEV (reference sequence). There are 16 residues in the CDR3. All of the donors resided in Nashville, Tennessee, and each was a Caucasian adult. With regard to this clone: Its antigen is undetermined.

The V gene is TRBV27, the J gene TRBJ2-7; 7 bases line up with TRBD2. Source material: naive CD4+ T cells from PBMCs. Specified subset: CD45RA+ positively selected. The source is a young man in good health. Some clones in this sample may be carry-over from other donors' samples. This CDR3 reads CASSLDQTSSSYEQYF. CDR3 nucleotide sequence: TGTGCCAGCAGTTTAGATCAGACTAGCAGCTCCTACGAGCAGTACTTC.